The 14 T cell receptor beta chains listed next were all sequenced from one sample in a study of shared clonotypes between healthy human individuals. Assay used: immunoSEQ multiplex PCR; TCRdb lists only in-frame clones, some missing. Of around 500,000 clones detected, 79% appear once; the ten largest clones hold approximately 12%. The sample was PBMCs. These TCRs come from a woman aged 40 to 49 in good health. Some clones in this sample may be carry-over from other donors' samples.

The genes are TRBV9 and TRBJ2-7; 13 bases line up with TRBD2. CDR3 length: 15 residues. CDR1 and CDR2 (germline): SGDLS, YYNGEE. After removal of 4 bases from V and 3 bases from J, the junction contained 4 bases not matched to a gene. The CDR3 bases are TGTGCCAGCAGCCCACGGACTAGCGGGAGCTACGAGCAGTACTTC. Translation gives CASSPRTSGSYEQYF.

This chain links TRBV6-6 with TRBJ2-1; TRBD1 matches 8 bases. The CDR3 extends over 15 amino acids. V was clipped by 5 bases and J by 5 bases; unmatched bases: 8. Germline V gene data show CDR1 as MNHNY and CDR2 as SVGAGI (reference sequence). CDR3 DNA: TGTGCCAGCAGTCACAGGGGGGTGTATAACAATGAGCAGTTCTTC. Its translation: CASSHRGVYNNEQFF.

The chain employs TRBV6-4 and TRBJ2-5, with a possible D match to TRBD1 (5 bases). The CDR3 sequence is 15 residues long. Germline V gene sequence: CDR1 MRHNA, CDR2 SNTAGT. Between the trimmed V and J ends, which lost 3 bases and 0 bases, there was a span of 11 bases. CDR3 region: CASSDSPGYQETQYF. As DNA, the CDR3 is TGTGCCAGCAGTGATTCACCAGGGTACCAAGAGACCCAGTACTTC.

This chain joins TRBV10-1 and TRBJ2-1; 11 nucleotides match TRBD2. The CDR3 covers 21 residues. Losses at the gene ends were 2 bases for V and 7 bases for J; bases not matched to a gene: 22. CDR1 and CDR2 from the germline V gene are WNHNN and SYGVQD (reference sequence). CDR3: CASSEPGDGGIAGGPGNEQFF. In DNA, the CDR3 is TGCGCCAGCAGTGAGCCCGGGGACGGCGGAATAGCGGGAGGGCCGGGGAATGAGCAGTTCTTC.

The V and J genes are TRBV7-3 and TRBJ2-1; 10 nucleotides line up with TRBD2. V shed 0 bases and J 6 bases; nucleotides not matched to a gene: 11. The CDR3 length is 18 residues. The germline CDR1 and CDR2 sequences are SGHTA and FQGTGA. CDR3 region: CASSLTLSASGRVNEQFF. CDR3 DNA sequence: TGTGCCAGCAGCTTAACGTTATCCGCTAGCGGGAGAGTCAATGAGCAGTTCTTC.

Regarding this clone: The junction shows a germline mismatch at one end, possibly a read error. This chain joins TRBV20-1 and TRBJ2-7; 7 nucleotides match TRBD2. Germline loops: CDR1 DFQATT, CDR2 SNEGSKA (reference sequence). The CDR3 sequence is 8 residues long. CDR3 sequence reads: CSVPSGNF. In DNA, the CDR3 is TGCAGTGTGCCTAGCGGAAACTTC.

The rearrangement joins TRBV5-1 to TRBJ2-2; possible D gene TRBD1, 6 bases. CDR1 and CDR2 (germline): SGHRS, YFSETQ. CDR3 length: 15 residues. Trimming removed 0 bases at V and 7 bases at J, with 13 bases between. The CDR3 loop reads CASSLVFRGSGELFF. In nucleotides, the CDR3 is TGCGCCAGCAGCTTGGTCTTCAGGGGCAGCGGGGAGCTGTTTTTT.

This clone was seen a few times. The chain links TRBV10-3 to TRBJ1-2; TRBD1 aligns across 9 bases. Germline CDR1 reads ENHRY; CDR2 reads SYGVKD. After removal of 0 bases from V and 12 bases from J, the junction contained 17 bases not matched to a gene. This CDR3 is 17 amino acids long. CDR3 protein: CAISESVFASPGQGNTF. Written as DNA, the CDR3 is TGTGCCATCAGTGAGTCGGTGTTTGCATCCCCGGGACAGGGAAACACCTTC.

The chain couples TRBV4-2 to TRBJ2-3; D uncertain. Germline V lookup: CDR1 LGHNA, CDR2 YNFKEQ. Trimming shortened V by 6 bases and J by 0 bases, and 7 bases separated the two germline ends. The CDR3 runs to 13 residues. CDR3 amino acids: CASRDHSTDTQYF. The CDR3 DNA sequence: TGTGCCAGCAGGGACCACAGCACAGATACGCAGTATTTT.

This clone was observed many times. The chain links TRBV19 to TRBJ2-3; the D gene is possibly TRBD2 (5 bases). Germline CDR1 LNHDA, CDR2 SQIVND (reference sequence). The CDR3 runs to 16 residues. V lost 2 bases to trimming and J lost 0 bases, with 12 bases between them. CDR3 DNA: TGTGCCAGTAGTATAAAGTATAGCGCTAGCACAGATACGCAGTATTTT. Residues: CASSIKYSASTDTQYF.

V gene TRBV9 combines with J gene TRBJ1-1, with no clear D. V was clipped by 0 bases and J by 7 bases, with 10 bases between them. Germline assignment: CDR1 SGDLS and CDR2 YYNGEE. This CDR3 has 13 residues. CDR3 residues: CASSVGTGSEAFF. CDR3 coding DNA: TGTGCCAGCAGCGTAGGAACCGGGAGTGAAGCTTTCTTT.

This chain joins TRBV10-3 and TRBJ2-3; D is uncertain. Trimming took off 6 bases at V and 0 bases at J, with 16 bases between the two ends. The germline gives CDR1 ENHRY, CDR2 SYGVKD. The CDR3 is 16 residues long. The CDR3 protein is CAIRPHSYPSTDTQYF. CDR3 bases: TGTGCCATCAGGCCCCACTCATATCCTAGCACAGATACGCAGTATTTT.

Remarks on this clone: Given a much more abundant clone one base away, this may be a read error. The sample has other DNA sequences that encode this CDR3 too. The V gene is TRBV27, the J gene TRBJ2-4; D call uncertain. This CDR3 is built from 15 residues. Germline V gene data show CDR1 as MNHEY and CDR2 as SMNVEV (reference sequence). The CDR3 reads CASSRLNEAKNIQYF. As DNA, the CDR3 is TGTGCCAGCAGTAGATTGAACGAAGCCAAAAACATCCAGTACTTC.

A remark on this clone: The same CDR3 arises from other DNA sequences in this sample as well. V and J are TRBV19 and TRBJ2-5; TRBD2 agrees at 9 bases. Germline CDR1 is LNHDA and CDR2 is SQIVND (reference sequence). The ends lost 1 base at V and 5 bases at J; junction bases unmatched: 5. The CDR3 is 15 residues long. Here the CDR3 DNA reads TGTGCCAGTAGTATAGTGCGGGAGGGCCGGGAGACCCAGTACTTC. Translated, it gives CASSIVREGRETQYF. The full variable domain, its missing parts supplied by reference TRBV19 and TRBJ2-5, is DGGITQSPKYLFRKEGQNVTLSCEQNLNHDAMYWYRQDPGQGLRLIYYSQIVNDFQKGDIAEGYSVSREKKESFPLTVTSAQKNPTAFYLCASSIVREGRETQYFGPGTRLLVL.